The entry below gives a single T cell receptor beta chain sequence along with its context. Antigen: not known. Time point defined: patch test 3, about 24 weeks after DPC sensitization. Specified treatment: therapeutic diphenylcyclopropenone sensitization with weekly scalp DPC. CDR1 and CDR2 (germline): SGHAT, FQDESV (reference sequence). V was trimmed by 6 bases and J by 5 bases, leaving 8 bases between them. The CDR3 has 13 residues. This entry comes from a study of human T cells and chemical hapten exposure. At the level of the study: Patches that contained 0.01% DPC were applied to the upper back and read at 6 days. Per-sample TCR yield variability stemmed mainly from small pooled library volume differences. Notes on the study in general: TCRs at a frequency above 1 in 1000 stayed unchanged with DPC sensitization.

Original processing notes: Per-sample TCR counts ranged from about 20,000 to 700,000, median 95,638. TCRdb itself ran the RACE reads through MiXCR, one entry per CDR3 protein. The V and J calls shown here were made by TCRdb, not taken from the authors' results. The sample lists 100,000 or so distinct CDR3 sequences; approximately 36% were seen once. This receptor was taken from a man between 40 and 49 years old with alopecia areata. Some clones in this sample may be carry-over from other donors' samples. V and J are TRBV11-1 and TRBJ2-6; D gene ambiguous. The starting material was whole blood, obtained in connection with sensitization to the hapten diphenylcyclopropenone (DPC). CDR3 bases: TGTGCCAGCAGGTATCGCTGGGCCAACGTCCTGACTTTC. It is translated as CASRYRWANVLTF.